One sample yielded the 7 T cell receptor beta chains listed below, sequenced in a study of cytomegalovirus exposure and HLA in healthy donors (dated by TCRdb to 2016 to 2017). Libraries were built with the immunoSEQ multiplex PCR assay. The table was pulled from immuneACCESS by TCRdb, which kept in-frame rearrangements only. Such tables lose some clones; where checked, under half of the loss comes from unresolved V genes, and the rest has no known cause. The sample table records about 260,000 clones; around 90% of these occur just once. Around 3.3% of the sample belongs to the ten largest clones. The specimen sequenced was PBMCs. The receptors come from a woman between 25 and 40 years old in good health and CMV-seronegative.

V usage is TRBV5-5 and J usage is TRBJ2-1; the D is unclear. Germline CDR1 SGHKS, CDR2 YYEKEE (reference sequence). CDR3 length equals 12 residues. V was clipped by 0 bases and J by 12 bases, with 10 bases between them. CDR3: CASSLGFLAQFF. In DNA, the CDR3 is TGTGCCAGCAGCTTGGGGTTTTTGGCGCAGTTCTTC.

The chain joins TRBV11-2 to TRBJ2-1; weak D call: TRBD1 (6 bases). CDR1 is SGHAT, CDR2 FQNNGV, per germline. This CDR3 is built from 15 residues. V lost 3 bases, J lost 5 bases, and 14 bases lay in between. CDR3 protein: CASSFWGRGHNEQFF. CDR3 nucleotide sequence: TGTGCCAGCAGCTTTTGGGGGCGCGGGCACAATGAGCAGTTCTTC.

The J gene is TRBJ1-5, the V gene TRBV28, with 7 nucleotides matching TRBD1. J lost 4 bases, V lost 5 bases, and 5 bases had no gene match. This CDR3 spans 14 amino acids. Germline V gene data show CDR1 as MDHEN and CDR2 as SYDVKM. In DNA form, the CDR3 reads TGTGCCAGCAGTCAGGGGGGTCTTAATCAGCCCCAGCATTTT. It codes for CASSQGGLNQPQHF.

This clone occurred once. V is TRBV4-1 and J is TRBJ2-7, with D tentatively TRBD1 (6 bases). The germline V and J ends were trimmed by 1 base and 3 bases, with 10 bases remaining between them. The length of the CDR3 is 14 residues. The germline V gene has CDR1 MGHRA and CDR2 YSYEKL. The CDR3 protein is CASSQVPQGYEQYF. For the CDR3, the DNA is TGCGCCAGCAGCCAAGTACCACAGGGCTACGAGCAGTACTTC.

V is TRBV11-1 and J is TRBJ2-7; unclear D gene. Germline V gene sequence: CDR1 SGHAT, CDR2 FQDESV (reference sequence). The CDR3 length is 14 residues. V shed 1 base and J shed 4 bases, with 11 bases lying between them. The CDR3 is CASSLVLSPYEQYF. Written as DNA, the CDR3 is TGTGCCAGCAGCTTAGTCCTCTCTCCGTACGAGCAGTACTTC.

The chain joins TRBV18 to TRBJ1-2; no clear D. The length of the CDR3 is 13 residues. CDR1 and CDR2 (germline): KGHSH, LQKENI. The germline V and J ends were trimmed by 1 base and 6 bases, with 9 bases remaining between them. The CDR3 sequence: CASSPRQEDGYTF. As DNA, the CDR3 is TGTGCCAGCTCACCACGCCAGGAGGATGGCTACACCTTC.

This clone was detected once. The chain employs TRBV5-1 and TRBJ2-5; 7 bases map to TRBD1. The CDR3 length is 15 residues. From germline, CDR1 is SGHRS and CDR2 YFSETQ. The trim removed 0 bases at V and 4 bases at J, leaving 6 bases unmatched. The CDR3 is CASSLGQGSSETQYF. The CDR3 DNA reads TGCGCCAGCAGCTTGGGACAGGGTTCTTCAGAGACCCAGTACTTC.